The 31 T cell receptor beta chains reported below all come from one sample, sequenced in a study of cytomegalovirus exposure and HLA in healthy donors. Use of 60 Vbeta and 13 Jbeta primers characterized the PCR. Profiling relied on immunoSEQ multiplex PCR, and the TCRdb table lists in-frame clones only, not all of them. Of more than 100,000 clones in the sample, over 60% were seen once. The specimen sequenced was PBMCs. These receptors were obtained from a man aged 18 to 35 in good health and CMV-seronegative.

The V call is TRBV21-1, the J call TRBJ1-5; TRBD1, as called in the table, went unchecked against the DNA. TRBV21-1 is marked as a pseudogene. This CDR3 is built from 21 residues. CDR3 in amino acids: CARALKVVAYTTGTKDQPQHF. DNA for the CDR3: TGTGCCAGAGCGCTGAAGGTTGTGGCCTACACGACAGGAACTAAGGATCAGCCCCAGCATTTT.

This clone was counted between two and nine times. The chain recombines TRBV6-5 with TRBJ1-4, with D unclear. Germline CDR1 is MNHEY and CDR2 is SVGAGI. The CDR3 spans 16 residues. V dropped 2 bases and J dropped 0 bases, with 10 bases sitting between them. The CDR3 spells CASSYSEITTNEKLFF. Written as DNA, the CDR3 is TGTGCCAGCAGTTACAGCGAAATTACAACTAATGAAAAACTGTTTTTT.

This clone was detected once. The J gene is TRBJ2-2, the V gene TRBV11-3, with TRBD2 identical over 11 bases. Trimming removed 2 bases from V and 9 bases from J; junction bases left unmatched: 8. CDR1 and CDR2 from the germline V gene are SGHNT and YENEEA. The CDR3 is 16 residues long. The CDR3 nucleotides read TGTGCCAGCAGCTTAAATCTACTAGCGGGGGACAGGGAGCTGTTTTTT. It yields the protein CASSLNLLAGDRELFF.

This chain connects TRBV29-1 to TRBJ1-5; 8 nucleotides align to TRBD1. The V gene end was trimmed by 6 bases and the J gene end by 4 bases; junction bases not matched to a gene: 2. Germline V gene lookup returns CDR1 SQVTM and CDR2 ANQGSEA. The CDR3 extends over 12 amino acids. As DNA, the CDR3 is TGCAGCGTCCGACAGGGGAATCAGCCCCAGCATTTT. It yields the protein CSVRQGNQPQHF.

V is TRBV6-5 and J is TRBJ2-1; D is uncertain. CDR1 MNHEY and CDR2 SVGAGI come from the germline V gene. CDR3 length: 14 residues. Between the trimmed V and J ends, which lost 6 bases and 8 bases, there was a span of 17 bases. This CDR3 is CASSPDILPHEQFF. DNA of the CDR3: TGTGCCAGCAGCCCCGACATCCTACCCCATGAGCAGTTCTTC.

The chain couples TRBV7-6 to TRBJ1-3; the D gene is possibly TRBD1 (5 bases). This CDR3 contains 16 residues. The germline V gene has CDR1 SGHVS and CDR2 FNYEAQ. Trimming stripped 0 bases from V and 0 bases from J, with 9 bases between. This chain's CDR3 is CASSLAQGRSGNTIYF. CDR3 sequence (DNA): TGTGCCAGCAGCTTAGCGCAGGGCCGCTCTGGAAACACCATATATTTT.

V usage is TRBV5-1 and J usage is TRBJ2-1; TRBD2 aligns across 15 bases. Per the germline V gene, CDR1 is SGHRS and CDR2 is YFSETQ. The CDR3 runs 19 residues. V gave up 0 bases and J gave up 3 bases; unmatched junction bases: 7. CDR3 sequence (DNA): TGCGCCAGCAGCTTGGCGGGACTAGCGGGGGGTCGGAACTACAATGAGCAGTTCTTC. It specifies CASSLAGLAGGRNYNEQFF.

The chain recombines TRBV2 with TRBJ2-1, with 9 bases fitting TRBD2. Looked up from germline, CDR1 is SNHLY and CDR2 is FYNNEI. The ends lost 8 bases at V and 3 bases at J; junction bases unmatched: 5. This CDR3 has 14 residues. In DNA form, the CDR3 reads TGTGCCAGCCGGCTAGCGGGGAGCTACAATGAGCAGTTCTTC. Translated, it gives CASRLAGSYNEQFF.

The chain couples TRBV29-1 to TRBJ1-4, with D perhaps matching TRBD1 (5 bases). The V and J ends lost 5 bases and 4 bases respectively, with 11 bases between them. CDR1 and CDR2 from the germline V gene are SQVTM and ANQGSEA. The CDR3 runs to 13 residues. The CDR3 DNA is TGCAGCGTTCATGACGGGGGTAATGAAAAACTGTTTTTT. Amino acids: CSVHDGGNEKLFF.

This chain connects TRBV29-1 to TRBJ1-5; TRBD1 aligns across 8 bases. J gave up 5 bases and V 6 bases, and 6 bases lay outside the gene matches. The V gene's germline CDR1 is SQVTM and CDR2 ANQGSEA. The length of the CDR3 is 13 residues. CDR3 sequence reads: CSVATGVDQPQHF. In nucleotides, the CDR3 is TGCAGCGTAGCGACAGGGGTGGATCAGCCCCAGCATTTT.

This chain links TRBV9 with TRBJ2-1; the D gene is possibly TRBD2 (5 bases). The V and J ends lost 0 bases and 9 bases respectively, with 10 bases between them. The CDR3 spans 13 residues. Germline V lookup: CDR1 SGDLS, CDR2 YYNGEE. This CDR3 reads CASSVGGNGEQFF. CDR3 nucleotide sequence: TGTGCCAGCAGCGTAGGAGGGAATGGTGAGCAGTTCTTC.

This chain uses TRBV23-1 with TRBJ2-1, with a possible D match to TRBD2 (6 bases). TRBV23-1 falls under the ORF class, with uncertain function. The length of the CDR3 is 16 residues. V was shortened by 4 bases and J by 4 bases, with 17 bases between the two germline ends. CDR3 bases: TGCGCCAGCAGTCGGAAGCGGCGGGATGCTTACAATGAGCAGTTCTTC. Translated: CASSRKRRDAYNEQFF.

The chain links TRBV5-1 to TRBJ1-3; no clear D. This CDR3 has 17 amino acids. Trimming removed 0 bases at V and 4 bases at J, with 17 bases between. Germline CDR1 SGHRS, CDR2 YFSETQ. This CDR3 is CASSLAAGSADGNTIYF. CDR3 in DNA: TGCGCCAGCAGCTTGGCAGCGGGCAGTGCCGACGGAAACACCATATATTTT.

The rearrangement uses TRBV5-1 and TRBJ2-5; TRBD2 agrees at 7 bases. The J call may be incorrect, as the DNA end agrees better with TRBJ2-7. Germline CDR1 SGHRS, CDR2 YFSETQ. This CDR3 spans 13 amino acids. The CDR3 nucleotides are TGCGCCAGCCGACCAGCGGGGAACTACGAGCAGTACTTC. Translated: CASRPAGNYEQYF.

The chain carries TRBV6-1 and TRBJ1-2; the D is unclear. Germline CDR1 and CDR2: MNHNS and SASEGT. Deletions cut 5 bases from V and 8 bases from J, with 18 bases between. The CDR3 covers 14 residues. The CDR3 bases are TGTGCCAGCAGTACTCGACTGGAGGTGGGGGGCTACACCTTC. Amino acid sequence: CASSTRLEVGGYTF.

The CDR3 coding sequence is TGTGCCAGCAGCTTGGCGGGACACCTCGGGGGCTACACCTTC. As protein: CASSLAGHLGGYTF. This rearrangement joins TRBV5-6 to TRBJ1-2; perhaps TRBD1 as D (6 bases). This CDR3 spans 14 amino acids. Trimming cost V 0 bases and J 8 bases, with 14 bases left between them. The germline V gene has CDR1 SGHDT and CDR2 YYEEEE. Supplemented by reference TRBV5-6 and TRBJ1-2, the full variable domain reads DAGVTQSPTHLIKTRGQQVTLRCSPKSGHDTVSWYQQALGQGPQFIFQYYEEEERQRGNFPDRFSGHQFPNYSSELNVNALLLGDSALYLCASSLAGHLGGYTFGSGTRLTVV.

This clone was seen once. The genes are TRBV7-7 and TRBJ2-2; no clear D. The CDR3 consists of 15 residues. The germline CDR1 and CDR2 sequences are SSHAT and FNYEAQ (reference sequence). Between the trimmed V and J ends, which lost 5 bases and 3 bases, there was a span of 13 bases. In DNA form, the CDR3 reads TGTGCCAGCAGCACGGCAACAGATTACACCGGGGAGCTGTTTTTT. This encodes CASSTATDYTGELFF.

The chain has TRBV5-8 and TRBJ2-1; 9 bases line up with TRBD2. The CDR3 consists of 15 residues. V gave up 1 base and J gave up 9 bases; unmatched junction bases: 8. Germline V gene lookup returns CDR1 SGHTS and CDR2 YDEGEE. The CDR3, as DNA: TGTGCCAGCAGCTTGCGGACTAGCGAGGTACTTGAGCAGTTCTTC. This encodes CASSLRTSEVLEQFF.

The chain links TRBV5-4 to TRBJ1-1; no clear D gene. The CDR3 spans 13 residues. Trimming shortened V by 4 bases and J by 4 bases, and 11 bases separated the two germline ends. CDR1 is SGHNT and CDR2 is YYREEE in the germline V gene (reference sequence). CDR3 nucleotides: TGTGCCAGCAGCCCGGGGTGGGGCACTGAAGCTTTCTTT. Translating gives CASSPGWGTEAFF.

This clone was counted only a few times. CDR3 nucleotide sequence: TGTGCCATCAGTGAAAACAGGGGATCTGAAGCTTTCTTT. Translation gives CAISENRGSEAFF. The chain has TRBV10-3 and TRBJ1-1; the match to TRBD1 covers 7 bases. The CDR3 is 13 residues long. CDR1 is ENHRY, CDR2 SYGVKD, per germline. Losses at the gene ends were 3 bases for V and 6 bases for J; bases not matched to a gene: 4.

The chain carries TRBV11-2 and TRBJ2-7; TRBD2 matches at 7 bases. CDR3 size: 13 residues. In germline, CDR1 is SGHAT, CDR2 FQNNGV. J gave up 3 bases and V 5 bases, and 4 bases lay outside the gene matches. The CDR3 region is CASSRGLNYEQYF. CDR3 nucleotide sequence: TGTGCCAGCAGCAGGGGACTAAACTACGAGCAGTACTTC.

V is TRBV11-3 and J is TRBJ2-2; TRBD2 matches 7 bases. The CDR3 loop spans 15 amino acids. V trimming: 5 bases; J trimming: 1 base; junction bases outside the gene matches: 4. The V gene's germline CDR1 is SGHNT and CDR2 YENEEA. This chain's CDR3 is CASSTVAGNTGELFF. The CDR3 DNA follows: TGTGCCAGCAGCACCGTAGCGGGGAACACCGGGGAGCTGTTTTTT.

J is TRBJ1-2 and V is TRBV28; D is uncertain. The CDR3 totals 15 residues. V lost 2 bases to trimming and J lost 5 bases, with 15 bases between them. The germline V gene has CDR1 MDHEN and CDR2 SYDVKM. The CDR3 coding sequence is TGTGCCAGCAGTTTAATGTTTCCCCCGGGGTATGGCTACACCTTC. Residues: CASSLMFPPGYGYTF.

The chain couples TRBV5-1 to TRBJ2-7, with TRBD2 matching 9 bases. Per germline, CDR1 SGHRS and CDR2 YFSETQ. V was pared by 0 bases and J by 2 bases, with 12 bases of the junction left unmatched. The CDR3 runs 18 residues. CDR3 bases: TGCGCCAGCAGCTTGGCCTCTCCAGCGGGAGGTCCTGCCTACGAGCAGTACTTC. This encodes CASSLASPAGGPAYEQYF.

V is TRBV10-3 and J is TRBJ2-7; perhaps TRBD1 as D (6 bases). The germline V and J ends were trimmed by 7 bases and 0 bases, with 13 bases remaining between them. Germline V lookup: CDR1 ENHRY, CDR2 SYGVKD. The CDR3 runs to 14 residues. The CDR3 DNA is TGTGCCATCAAACTTACAGGGTCCTCCTACGAGCAGTACTTC. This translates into CAIKLTGSSYEQYF.

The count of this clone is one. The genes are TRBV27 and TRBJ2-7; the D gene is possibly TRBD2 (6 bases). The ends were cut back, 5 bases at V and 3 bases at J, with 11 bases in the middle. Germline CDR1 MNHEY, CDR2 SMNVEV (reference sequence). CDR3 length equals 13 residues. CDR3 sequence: CASSREAYYEQYF. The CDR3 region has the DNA TGTGCCAGCAGTAGGGAGGCGTACTACGAGCAGTACTTC.

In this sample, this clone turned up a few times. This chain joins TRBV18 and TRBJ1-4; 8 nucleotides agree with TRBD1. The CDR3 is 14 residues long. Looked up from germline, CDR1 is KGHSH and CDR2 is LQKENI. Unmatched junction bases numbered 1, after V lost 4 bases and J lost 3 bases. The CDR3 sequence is CASSQQGANEKLFF. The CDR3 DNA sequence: TGTGCCAGCTCACAACAGGGGGCTAATGAAAAACTGTTTTTT.

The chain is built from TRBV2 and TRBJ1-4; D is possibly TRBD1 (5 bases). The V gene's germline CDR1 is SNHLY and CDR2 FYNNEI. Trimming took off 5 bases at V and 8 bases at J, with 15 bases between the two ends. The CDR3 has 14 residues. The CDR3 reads CASSRQLRSEKLFF. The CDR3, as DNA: TGTGCCAGCAGTAGACAGCTTCGTAGCGAAAAACTGTTTTTT.

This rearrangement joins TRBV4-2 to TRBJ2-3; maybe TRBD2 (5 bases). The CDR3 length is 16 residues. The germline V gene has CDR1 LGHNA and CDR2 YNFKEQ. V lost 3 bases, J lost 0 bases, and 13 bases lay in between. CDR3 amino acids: CASSQLDLESTDTQYF. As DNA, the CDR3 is TGTGCCAGCAGCCAGCTGGACTTGGAAAGCACAGATACGCAGTATTTT.

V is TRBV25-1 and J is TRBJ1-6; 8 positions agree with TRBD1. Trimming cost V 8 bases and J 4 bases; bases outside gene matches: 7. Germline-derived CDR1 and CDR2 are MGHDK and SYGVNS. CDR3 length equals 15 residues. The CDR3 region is CASALQGAYNSPLHF. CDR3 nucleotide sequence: TGTGCCAGCGCGCTGCAGGGGGCTTATAATTCACCCCTCCACTTT. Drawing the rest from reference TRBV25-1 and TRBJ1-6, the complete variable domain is EADIYQTPRYLVIGTGKKITLECSQTMGHDKMYWYQQDPGMELHLIHYSYGVNSTEKGDLSSESTVSRIRTEHFPLTLESARPSHTSQYLCASALQGAYNSPLHFGNGTRLTVT.

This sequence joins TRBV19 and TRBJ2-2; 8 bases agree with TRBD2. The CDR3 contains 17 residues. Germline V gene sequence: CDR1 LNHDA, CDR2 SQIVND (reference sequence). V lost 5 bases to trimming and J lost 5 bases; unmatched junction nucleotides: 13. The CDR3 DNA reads TGTGCCAGTAGTGCGGGGCCGAGCGGGAGCGGGACCGGGGAGCTGTTTTTT. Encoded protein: CASSAGPSGSGTGELFF.